This T cell receptor beta chain is drawn from a study of blood T cell repertoires in COVID-19. Turning to the study itself: Sources were T cells, B-cell-depleted T cells, or PBMCs; the material itself was cDNA or gDNA.

Germline trimming cut 3 bases from V and 4 bases from J; bases unmatched to any gene: 5. CDR3 length equals 16 residues. Germline CDR1 LGHDT, CDR2 YNNKEL (reference sequence). The study drew participants aged about 18 to 89 years from about two dozen US areas. Methods used by the authors: It was from reference gene primer amplification that nucleated cell counts were estimated. Clones were sequenced by immunoSEQ multiplex PCR, and TCRdb holds only the in-frame ones, with some missing. The V and J calls and the clone size are those of that table, but D and trimming were determined from the DNA. The table shows roughly 280,000 clones, with over 80% occurring only once.

This chain uses TRBV3-1 (or the pseudogene TRBV3-2) with TRBJ2-7, with 14 positions matching TRBD2. The source is a woman aged 25 to 39 with acute COVID-19. Sequenced material: PBMCs or T cells enriched from blood (not recorded which). The CDR3 DNA reads as TGTGCCAGCAGCCAGGGGGGACTAGCGGGAGTTTACGAGCAGTACTTC. It specifies CASSQGGLAGVYEQYF.